This T cell receptor (beta chain) was found in a study of Tregs in tolerant kidney transplant recipients. Unstimulated regulatory T cells (CD4+CD25+CD127-), CD4+CD25- non-regulatory cells, CD4 and CD8 cells were FACS-sorted from thawed PBMCs. Produced via immunoSEQ multiplex PCR; TCRdb's table is partial and in-frame only. Of tens of thousands of clones listed, about 90% are singletons. The sequenced sample was Tregs from blood. This receptor was identified in a human donor in good health.

CDR3 DNA sequence: TGTGCCAGCAGTTACTCGACGACAGATACGCAGTATTTT. This gives the protein CASSYSTTDTQYF. The chain recombines TRBV6-6 with TRBJ2-3; D remains ambiguous. Trimming shortened V by 0 bases and J by 3 bases, and 4 bases separated the two germline ends. CDR1 is MNHNY and CDR2 is SVGAGI in the germline V gene (reference sequence). This CDR3 is 13 amino acids long.